The 14 T cell receptor beta chains below were found in one sample sequenced in a study of T cell responses to AZD1222 COVID-19 vaccine. Here immunoSEQ multiplex PCR was the method, and the copy in TCRdb shows in-frame clones only, minus some. The table has about 89,000 clones, around 91% seen once. The sample in question was peripheral blood, obtained on day 0 of MenACWY control vaccination. The receptors were gathered from an adult in good health.

V usage is TRBV21-1 and J usage is TRBJ1-2; no DNA check was done on the table's D call, TRBD1. TRBV21-1 counts as a pseudogene. The CDR3 extends over 15 amino acids. The CDR3 region has the DNA TGTGCCAGCAGCAAAGGACAGAAGGGTAACTATGGCTACACCTTC. It encodes CASSKGQKGNYGYTF.

The V and J genes are TRBV3-1 (or the pseudogene TRBV3-2) and TRBJ1-1; 9 bases are a match to TRBD1. V dropped 1 base and J dropped 11; count of bases not matched to a gene: 11. Germline CDR1 is LGHDT and CDR2 is YNNKEL (reference sequence). The CDR3 is 15 residues long. CDR3 sequence (DNA): TGTGCCAGCAGCCAAGGGGCCAACAGGGGGCTTGGGGCTTTCTTT. The encoded protein is CASSQGANRGLGAFF.

The rearrangement links TRBV18 to TRBJ2-1; possible D gene TRBD1, 7 bases. There are 15 residues in the CDR3. Germline loops: CDR1 KGHSH, CDR2 LQKENI. Trimming stripped 2 bases from V and 6 bases from J, with 14 bases between. CDR3 nucleotides: TGTGCCAGCTCACCATTGCGACAGGGAGGCAATGAGCAGTTCTTC. Protein: CASSPLRQGGNEQFF.

V and J are TRBV28 and TRBJ2-7; 12 bases line up with TRBD1. Germline V gene data show CDR1 as MDHEN and CDR2 as SYDVKM. The J segment lost 5 bases and the V segment lost 6 bases, leaving 8 bases of the junction unmatched. This CDR3 spans 15 amino acids. The CDR3 DNA is TGTGCCAGCAGCCGTTGGGGGACAGGGGGCAACGAGCAGTACTTC. This sequence encodes CASSRWGTGGNEQYF.

The DNA for the CDR3 is TGTGCCAGCAGCTTATTCGGAGGGAGCAATCAGCCCCAGCATTTT. Its translation: CASSLFGGSNQPQHF. The chain has TRBV7-2 and TRBJ1-5; D not resolved. Trimming took off 2 bases at V and 1 base at J, with 9 bases between the two ends. Germline V gene lookup returns CDR1 SGHTA and CDR2 FQGNSA. This CDR3 comprises 15 residues.

This clone was seen only once. This sequence joins TRBV19 and TRBJ1-1; D uncertain. Germline-derived CDR1 and CDR2 are LNHDA and SQIVND (reference sequence). The CDR3 has 13 amino acids. Trimming left V 7 bases short and J 0 bases short, with 9 bases between. CDR3 nucleotide sequence: TGTGCCAGTACGCGTCAGGTGAACACTGAAGCTTTCTTT. It yields the protein CASTRQVNTEAFF. The variable domain in full, with the rest retrieved from reference TRBV19 and TRBJ1-1, is DGGITQSPKYLFRKEGQNVTLSCEQNLNHDAMYWYRQDPGQGLRLIYYSQIVNDFQKGDIAEGYSVSREKKESFPLTVTSAQKNPTAFYLCASTRQVNTEAFFGQGTRLTVV.

V usage is TRBV18 and J usage is TRBJ1-2, with D perhaps TRBD1 (5 bases). CDR3 length equals 15 residues. CDR1 and CDR2 (germline): KGHSH, LQKENI. Deletions cut 2 bases from V and 7 bases from J, with 17 bases between. This CDR3 is CASSPVSSGAGGYTF. The CDR3 bases are TGTGCCAGCTCACCAGTGTCTTCTGGGGCAGGTGGCTACACCTTC.

V is TRBV7-9 and J is TRBJ1-1; D is undetermined. The CDR3 is 11 amino acids. Trimming left V 3 bases short and J 6 bases short, with 5 bases between. Germline loops: CDR1 SEHNR, CDR2 FQNEAQ (reference sequence). Here the CDR3 reads CASSFNPEAFF. CDR3 coding DNA: TGTGCCAGCAGCTTCAACCCTGAAGCTTTCTTT.

The chain couples TRBV7-9 to TRBJ1-1; no clear D. Per germline, CDR1 SEHNR and CDR2 FQNEAQ (reference sequence). This CDR3 has 12 amino acids. The V and J ends lost 7 bases and 5 bases respectively, with 11 bases between them. The CDR3 protein is CASTVSGTEAFF. CDR3 in DNA: TGTGCCAGCACTGTCTCGGGGACTGAAGCTTTCTTT.

This sequence joins TRBV5-1 and TRBJ1-1; D perhaps matches TRBD1 (6 bases). The CDR3 is 18 amino acids. CDR1 and CDR2 from the germline V gene are SGHRS and YFSETQ. The ends were cut back, 7 bases at V and 0 bases at J, with 25 bases in the middle. The CDR3 region has the DNA TGCGCCAGCCGGGGGGGAGTCGACAGGAAGACTATGAACACTGAAGCTTTCTTT. Protein: CASRGGVDRKTMNTEAFF.

This clone has a handful of counts. The chain has TRBV5-1 and TRBJ1-2, with 11 bases that match TRBD1. The trim removed 0 bases at V and 8 bases at J, leaving 9 bases unmatched. The CDR3 totals 16 residues. Looked up from germline, CDR1 is SGHRS and CDR2 is YFSETQ. The CDR3 loop is CASSLEVVDRGHGYTF. The CDR3 coding sequence is TGCGCCAGCAGCTTGGAAGTCGTGGACAGGGGGCACGGCTACACCTTC.

The chain links TRBV6-6 to TRBJ1-4; D is possibly TRBD1 (6 bases). Looked up from germline, CDR1 is MNHNY and CDR2 is SVGAGI (reference sequence). V dropped 3 bases and J dropped 7 bases, with 12 bases sitting between them. This CDR3 has 14 amino acids. CDR3 loop: CASSYYREGEKLFF. The CDR3 nucleotides are TGTGCCAGCAGTTATTACAGGGAGGGTGAAAAACTGTTTTTT.

This clone was counted a single time. This sequence joins TRBV18 and TRBJ1-4, with D possibly matching TRBD1 (6 bases). The CDR3 is 15 residues long. From germline, CDR1 is KGHSH and CDR2 LQKENI. V gave up 0 bases and J gave up 5 bases, with 10 bases separating them. The CDR3 nucleotides are TGTGCCAGCTCACCACCGAATCAGGGGAATGAAAAACTGTTTTTT. Translation: CASSPPNQGNEKLFF.

The chain recombines TRBV6-1 with TRBJ2-5, with 8 bases fitting TRBD2. The CDR3 covers 16 residues. Germline V CDR1 and CDR2: MNHNS, SASEGT. V shed 0 bases and J 5 bases; nucleotides not matched to a gene: 8. The CDR3 sequence: CASSEAVSGSHETQYF. The DNA for the CDR3 is TGTGCCAGCAGTGAAGCTGTGAGCGGGAGCCACGAGACCCAGTACTTC.